This TCR beta chain was captured in a study of T cell repertoires in cytomegalovirus infection. Overall study results and limits: In two of eight donors, the top clonotype was HLA-C-restricted CMV-specific.

Note on this clonotype: Its cognate antigen is unknown.

J lost 12 bases, V lost 4 bases, and 10 bases had no gene match. Germline loops: CDR1 MNHGY, CDR2 SAAAGT. There are 14 residues in the CDR3. MiXCR, applied by TCRdb to the reads, yields one record per CDR3 protein. The sample contains about 310,000 distinct CDR3 sequences, 15% to 20% of which appear only once. This sequence joins TRBV6-8 and TRBJ2-1; 9 bases agree with TRBD1. The receptor was isolated from a human donor in good health (CMV status not recorded). Some clones in this sample may be carry-over from other donors' samples. Source material: PBMCs. The CDR3 coding sequence is TGTGCCAGCAGTTTGGGACAGGGTTCATGGGGGCAGTTCTTC. Residues: CASSLGQGSWGQFF.